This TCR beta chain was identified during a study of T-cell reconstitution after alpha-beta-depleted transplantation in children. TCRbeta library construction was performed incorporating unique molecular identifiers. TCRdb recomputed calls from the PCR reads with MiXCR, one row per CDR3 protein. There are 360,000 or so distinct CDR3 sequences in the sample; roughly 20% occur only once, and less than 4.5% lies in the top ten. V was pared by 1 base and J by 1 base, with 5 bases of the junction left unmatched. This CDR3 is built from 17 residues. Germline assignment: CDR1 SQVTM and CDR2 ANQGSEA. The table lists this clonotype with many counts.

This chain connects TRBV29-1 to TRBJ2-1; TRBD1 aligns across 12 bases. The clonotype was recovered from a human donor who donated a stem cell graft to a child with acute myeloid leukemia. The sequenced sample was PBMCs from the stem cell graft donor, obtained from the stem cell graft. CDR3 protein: CSVEGGTGGLSYNEQFF. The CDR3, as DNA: TGCAGCGTTGAAGGGGGGACAGGGGGCTTGTCCTACAATGAGCAGTTCTTC.